This TCR beta chain was sequenced for a study of regulatory T cells in long-lasting Graves disease. Study details: Antithyroid drug use was under 3 months in newly diagnosed Graves' patients.

HTBI primers from iRepertoire and Arm-PCR of CDR3 regions yielded the TCR beta libraries. TCRdb independently ran MiXCR on the multiplex PCR reads; one entry per CDR3 protein. The sample carries about 440,000 distinct CDR3 sequences, around 15% recorded once. As for time point: newly diagnosed GD, antithyroid drugs for less than 3 months. From PBMCs, RNA was extracted and then used to make the TCR library. Findings and caveats of the study: Persistent disease favored TRBV28, TRBJ1-2 and TRBJ2-5.

V was clipped by 3 bases and J by 5 bases, with 11 bases between them. The germline CDR1 and CDR2 sequences are SEHNR and FQNEAQ (reference sequence). The CDR3 is 13 residues long. To note about this clonotype: Its specificity is unknown.

The same data also went into a second study, on T cells in Graves' hyperthyroidism and ophthalmopathy.

The material sequenced was peripheral blood mononuclear cells (PBMCs), taken at new diagnosis, from a patient treated with antithyroid drugs. This rearrangement joins TRBV7-9 to TRBJ2-7, with D maybe TRBD1 (5 bases). This clonotype was obtained from a woman aged 25 to 45 with Graves disease. The CDR3 sequence: CASSLDWTNEQYF. CDR3 DNA: TGTGCCAGCAGCTTGGATTGGACAAACGAGCAGTACTTC. The whole variable domain, remainder taken from reference TRBV7-9 and TRBJ2-7, is DTGVSQNPRHKITKRGQNVTFRCDPISEHNRLYWYRQTLGQGPEFLTYFQNEAQLEKSRLLSDRFSAERPKGSFSTLEIQRTEQGDSAMYLCASSLDWTNEQYFGPGTRLTVT.